The present entry profiles one T cell receptor beta chain with its context. Germline CDR1 SGHRS, CDR2 YFSETQ. The ends lost 2 bases at V and 4 bases at J; junction bases unmatched: 13. CDR3 size: 19 residues. This sample is drawn from a study of STAT5B mutations in CD4+ large granular lymphocyte leukemia. Authors' methods: Lowest detectable productive clonotype frequency was 2.59 x 10-5. The data were produced by immunoSEQ multiplex PCR, yet TCRdb's version contains in-frame clones alone and is incomplete. V, J and clone size derive from that table, while D and trimming were established from the DNA sequence. The sample includes roughly 34,000 clones, approximately 82% of them seen just once.

This sequence joins TRBV5-1 and TRBJ2-5; TRBD2 matches 14 bases. This receptor was obtained from a human donor in good health. Sequencing was carried out using CD4+ T cells from blood buffy coats. This CDR3 reads CASSFPGLAGDRRPETQYF. DNA for the CDR3: TGCGCCAGCAGCTTCCCGGGACTAGCGGGAGATAGACGCCCAGAGACCCAGTACTTC.